The clone carrying this T cell receptor beta chain was picked up one time. Antigen: not known. Primers included in the PCR were 60 Vbeta and 13 Jbeta primers. Sequencing was performed with immunoSEQ multiplex PCR; in TCRdb, only in-frame clones are kept and a portion is missing. The sample carries 200,000 or so clones, about 85% recorded once. As for the donors, each was a healthy bone marrow donor. The record originates from a study of cytomegalovirus exposure and HLA in healthy donors. Study-level information: One earlier analysis, a look at 200 million or so T cells, found more than 100 million unique TCR beta sequences.

General study results and limits: The authors judged a highly shared variant cluster likely a sequencing artifact. In vitro work confirmed that three CMV-associated chains recognize CMV antigens.

With V trimmed by 4 bases and J by 2 bases, 5 bases remained unmatched. This CDR3 is built from 16 residues. The germline gives CDR1 LNHDA, CDR2 SQIVND (reference sequence). The sample consisted of PBMCs. The chain joins TRBV19 to TRBJ1-5, with 10 positions matching TRBD1. The receptor's source is a male donor in good health and CMV-seropositive. CDR3 loop: CASSSPGTGGNQPQHF. CDR3 DNA: TGTGCCAGTAGTAGCCCTGGGACAGGGGGCAATCAGCCCCAGCATTTT.